This TCR beta chain was profiled in a study of blood T cell repertoires in COVID-19 (dated by TCRdb to 2020 to 2022). Background for the entire study: Samples from collaborators originated in the United States, Italy and Spain and spanned both the acute and convalescent phases of COVID-19. The prospective study material was composed of cDNA or gDNA derived from T cells, B-cell-depleted T cells, or PBMCs. Deeply sampled blood TCRbeta repertoires from subjects exposed to, actively infected with, or recovered from COVID-19 were included in the dataset. A freely available public database, intended as a resource for researchers studying the immune response to SARS-CoV-2, is where the repertoires were released. Samples came from the ongoing ImmuneRACE study (first 160 participants) plus 1,254 subjects from 6 global collaborators. Nearly every sample came with metadata listing a de-identified subject ID, COVID-19 status, age in years and sex. Where HLA class I and class II types were available, the types were taken from metadata supplied by the sample provider, not from assay-based typing. Beyond this particular receptor, the publication reports: How much clinical and demographic metadata was included differed by source and by participant, and the metadata was provided uncurated.

TCRbeta CDR3 regions were amplified from genomic DNA using the immunoSEQ Assay, a bias-controlled multiplex PCR. The authors processed their data as follows. The number of nucleated cells in each sample was estimated from the amplification of reference gene primers within the assay. Sequence reads were collapsed and filtered to measure the absolute abundance of every unique TCRbeta CDR3 rearrangement. For each sample, productive Simpson clonality was calculated by taking the square root of Simpson's diversity index across productive rearrangements. TCRdb provides this immuneACCESS table in a form limited to in-frame rearrangements. Some clones are lacking; in checked studies, under half of them reflect an unresolved V gene, and why the rest are absent is not known. V and J calls and clone size are those listed in that table; D and trimming were worked out from the DNA. A total of some 200,000 clones appear in this sample, roughly 84% of them only once. Of the sample, less than 20% is held by the ten largest clones.

Comment on this clone: Its antigen is not yet known. No clone much larger than this one lies a single base away; base qualities are absent.

Collaborating institutions collected whole blood in K2EDTA tubes following their own protocols. For TCRbeta analysis, collaborator samples were shipped as frozen whole blood, as isolated PBMCs, or as DNA extracted from either sample type. V trim: 5 bases; J trim: 3 bases; unmatched bases: 10. Based on the germline V gene, the CDR1 and CDR2 sequences are SGHVS and FQNEAQ. The CDR3 numbers 16 residues from cysteine through phenylalanine. Only CDR3 DNA remains: 48 bases, in frame from the first base. The V and J segments used are TRBV7-8 and TRBJ2-3, with 8 bases matching TRBD2. Sequencing was done on a sample of peripheral blood. The sequence derives from an elderly woman with active or convalescent COVID-19. The CDR3 amino acid sequence is: CASSLRTGGPTDTQYF. The DNA is as follows: TGTGCCAGCAGCCTGCGAACGGGGGGGCCGACAGATACGCAGTATTTT.